Listed below are T cell receptor beta chains from one sample, sequenced in a study of Graves' ophthalmopathy and Graves' hyperthyroidism. TCRdb analysed the multiplex PCR reads with MiXCR anew, one entry per CDR3 protein. The table has 200,000 to 250,000 distinct CDR3 sequences, 20% to 25% seen once. Specimen: peripheral blood. These receptors all stem from a woman aged 45-59 years with Graves' ophthalmopathy. CDR3s include the opening cysteine and the closing phenylalanine or tryptophan. Fields, in order: J gene, clone size, V gene, D gene, CDR3 DNA, CDR3 protein. The D gene is left open where the match is weak. Size tells how often a clone was seen (once, few, many) or the class of an expanded clone, and some rows leave it out.

J: TRBJ2-5
size: .
V: TRBV5-1
D: .
DNA: TGCGCCAGTACGGACCCTCCTAGCGAGACCCAGTACTTC
CDR3: CASTDPPSETQYF

J: TRBJ2-7
size: many
V: TRBV2
D: .
DNA: TGTGCCAGTCGTGGGGGGTCCTACGAGCAGTACTTC
CDR3: CASRGGSYEQYF

J: TRBJ2-7
size: .
V: TRBV3-1
D: .
DNA: TGTGCCAGCAGCCAAGTTGAGAGGACCTACGAGCAGTACTTC
CDR3: CASSQVERTYEQYF

J: TRBJ1-1
size: many
V: TRBV20-1
D: .
DNA: TGCAGTGCTAGAGACTCCGGGACCCTAACTGAAGCTTTCTTT
CDR3: CSARDSGTLTEAFF

J: TRBJ2-5
size: once
V: TRBV5-1
D: .
DNA: TGCGCCAGCAGCGCGGGACAGAGGGGGACCCAGTACTTC
CDR3: CASSAGQRGTQYF

J: TRBJ2-5
size: many
V: TRBV11-2
D: .
DNA: TGTGCCAGCAGCATTTCAGAGACCCAGTACTTC
CDR3: CASSISETQYF

J: TRBJ2-5
size: .
V: TRBV11-2
D: .
DNA: TGTGCCAGCAGCTTCGGGACTTCCGAGTACTTC
CDR3: CASSFGTSEYF

J: TRBJ2-7
size: many
V: TRBV2
D: .
DNA: TGTGCCAGTCTAGGGGTATACGAGCAGTACTTC
CDR3: CASLGVYEQYF

J: TRBJ1-6
size: many
V: TRBV6-5
D: .
DNA: TGTGCCAGCAGCGCCGGGACGGGAAATTCACCCCTCCACTTT
CDR3: CASSAGTGNSPLHF

J: TRBJ1-5
size: .
V: TRBV12-3/TRBV12-4
D: .
DNA: TGTGCCAGCAGTTTGGCAGGTGGGTTCGATCAGCCCCAGCATTTT
CDR3: CASSLAGGFDQPQHF

J: TRBJ2-6
size: many
V: TRBV27
D: .
DNA: TGTGCCAGCAGTTCCCTGGGGATTGGGGCCAACGTCCTGACTTTC
CDR3: CASSSLGIGANVLTF

J: TRBJ1-2
size: few
V: TRBV5-1
D: .
DNA: TGCGCCAGCAGCAGGGACGGCTATGGCTACACCTTC
CDR3: CASSRDGYGYTF

J: TRBJ1-2
size: many
V: TRBV28
D: .
DNA: TGTGCCAGCAAGCTTGACGGGGATTATGGCTACACCTTC
CDR3: CASKLDGDYGYTF

J: TRBJ1-6
size: many
V: TRBV20-1
D: .
DNA: TGCAGTGCTAGAGTAACAGGGAAAGAATCACCCCTCCACTTT
CDR3: CSARVTGKESPLHF

J: TRBJ1-2
size: many
V: TRBV7-2
D: TRBD1
DNA: TGTGCCAGCAGCTCCTGGACAGGTCCCTATGGCTACACCTTC
CDR3: CASSSWTGPYGYTF

J: TRBJ1-1
size: many
V: TRBV7-9
D: .
DNA: TGTGCCAGCAGCGAGGGATTCTTGAACACTGAAGCTTTCTTT
CDR3: CASSEGFLNTEAFF

J: TRBJ1-1
size: many
V: TRBV20-1
D: TRBD1
DNA: TGCAGTGCTTCAAGCCCATTTGGGACAGGGGACGCGGGAACTGAAGCTTTCTTT
CDR3: CSASSPFGTGDAGTEAFF

J: TRBJ2-5
size: many
V: TRBV20-1
D: TRBD1
DNA: TGCAGTGCTCTCCAGACAGGGGGCGTACAGACCCAGTACTTC
CDR3: CSALQTGGVQTQYF

J: TRBJ2-2
size: .
V: TRBV7-2
D: .
DNA: TGTGCCAGCAAGAGAGGCGGCGGGGAGCTGTTTTTT
CDR3: CASKRGGGELFF

J: TRBJ1-1
size: .
V: TRBV11-2
D: TRBD1
DNA: TGTGCCAGCAGCGCCACAGGGGCCACTGAAGCTTTCTTT
CDR3: CASSATGATEAFF

J: TRBJ2-7
size: .
V: TRBV29-1
D: .
DNA: TGCAGCGCCCAGGGGCCAGTTTCCTACGAGCAGTACTTC
CDR3: CSAQGPVSYEQYF

J: TRBJ1-6
size: many
V: TRBV2
D: TRBD1
DNA: TGTGCCAGCAGTATTGAGGGACAGAATAATTCACCCCTCCACTTT
CDR3: CASSIEGQNNSPLHF

J: TRBJ2-5
size: few
V: TRBV6-1
D: TRBD1
DNA: TGTGCCAGCAGTACCACAGGGGGCGCAGAGACCCAGTACTTC
CDR3: CASSTTGGAETQYF

J: TRBJ1-6
size: many
V: TRBV15
D: .
DNA: TGTGCCACCAGCAGAGCAGGGGTAGGAAATTCACCCCTCCACTTT
CDR3: CATSRAGVGNSPLHF

J: TRBJ2-7
size: many
V: TRBV6-1
D: .
DNA: TGTGCCAGCAGTGGGGGTCGTCTGCCTACGAGAGAGCAGTACTTC
CDR3: CASSGGRLPTREQYF

J: TRBJ2-2
size: few
V: TRBV12-3/TRBV12-4
D: TRBD2
DNA: TGTGCCAGTGAGACTAGCGGGAGAGCGAACACCGGGGAGCTGTTTTTT
CDR3: CASETSGRANTGELFF

J: TRBJ1-1
size: .
V: TRBV28
D: .
DNA: TGTGCCAGCAGTTTTACCCCAAGGAGCACTGAAGCTTTCTTT
CDR3: CASSFTPRSTEAFF

J: TRBJ2-7
size: .
V: TRBV7-2
D: .
DNA: TGTGCCAGCAGCTTCTACGCCACCTCCTACGAGCAGTACTTC
CDR3: CASSFYATSYEQYF

J: TRBJ2-5
size: many
V: TRBV30
D: .
DNA: TGTGCCTGGAGTGTACTCGGAGAGACCCAGTACTTC
CDR3: CAWSVLGETQYF

J: TRBJ1-1
size: many
V: TRBV11-2
D: .
DNA: TGTGCCAGCAGCTTAGGCGGGCGGGGCCTGGGGAACACTGAAGCTTTCTTT
CDR3: CASSLGGRGLGNTEAFF

J: TRBJ2-5
size: many
V: TRBV12-5
D: .
DNA: TGTGCTAGTGGTTTGGTAAGAGGAGTATTTGGAGGACAAGAGACCCAGTACTTC
CDR3: CASGLVRGVFGGQETQYF

J: TRBJ1-2
size: many
V: TRBV2
D: TRBD1
DNA: TGTGCCAGCAGCCACGGACAGGACTATGGCTACACCTTC
CDR3: CASSHGQDYGYTF

J: TRBJ2-5
size: many
V: TRBV20-1
D: .
DNA: TGCAGTGATCGGGTCTATGGGGAGACCCAGTACTTC
CDR3: CSDRVYGETQYF

J: TRBJ1-5
size: many
V: TRBV12-3/TRBV12-4
D: .
DNA: TGTGCCAGCAGTTTAGGAACAGGTACAAATCAGCCCCAGCATTTT
CDR3: CASSLGTGTNQPQHF

J: TRBJ2-5
size: .
V: TRBV9
D: .
DNA: TGTGCCAGCAGCTCACCGACAGAGCAAGAGACCCAGTACTTC
CDR3: CASSSPTEQETQYF

J: TRBJ2-5
size: many
V: TRBV20-1
D: .
DNA: TGCAGTGCTAGGGGGAGCCAAGAGACCCAGTACTTC
CDR3: CSARGSQETQYF

J: TRBJ2-4
size: many
V: TRBV7-8
D: TRBD2
DNA: TGTGCCAGCAGCTTAGTAGCGGGAACCAAAAACATTCAGTACTTC
CDR3: CASSLVAGTKNIQYF

J: TRBJ2-7
size: .
V: TRBV12-3/TRBV12-4
D: .
DNA: TGTGCCAGCAGTTCCCTTCGCGAGCAGTACTTC
CDR3: CASSSLREQYF

J: TRBJ1-5
size: .
V: TRBV24-1
D: .
DNA: TGTGCCACCAGTGATGAGTCCAGGGGTCCCCAGCATTTT
CDR3: CATSDESRGPQHF

J: TRBJ2-4
size: many
V: TRBV6-1
D: .
DNA: TGTGCCAGCAGTGAAATGGACCCAGCCAAAAACATTCAGTACTTC
CDR3: CASSEMDPAKNIQYF

J: TRBJ1-1
size: .
V: TRBV30
D: .
DNA: TGTGCCTGGAGTGTGAACACGGGGAACGCTGAAGCTTTCTTT
CDR3: CAWSVNTGNAEAFF

J: TRBJ1-2
size: many
V: TRBV7-9
D: .
DNA: TGTGCCAGCAGCTTAAGAGACAGGCAAAACTATGGCTACACCTTC
CDR3: CASSLRDRQNYGYTF

J: TRBJ2-7
size: .
V: TRBV27
D: .
DNA: TGTGCCAGCAGTTTCAGACGATCCACATACGAGCAGTACTTC
CDR3: CASSFRRSTYEQYF

J: TRBJ2-5
size: many
V: TRBV2
D: TRBD1
DNA: TGTGCCAGCAATAGACAGGGATGGGGGCAAGAGACCCAGTACTTC
CDR3: CASNRQGWGQETQYF

J: TRBJ1-2
size: many
V: TRBV6-5
D: .
DNA: TGTGCCAGCAGTTATCGGAACTATGGCTACACCTTC
CDR3: CASSYRNYGYTF

J: TRBJ2-1
size: many
V: TRBV7-8
D: .
DNA: TGTGCCAGCAGCCCCACTGGGTATGAGCAGTTCTTC
CDR3: CASSPTGYEQFF